The 3 T cell receptor beta chains reported below all come from one sample, sequenced in a study of blood T cells in healthy people across ages. Primed by a sample-barcoded 5' primer and a J-beta primer mix, a second PCR proceeded for about 6 to 12 cycles. TCRdb reprocessed the 5' RACE reads with MiXCR, giving one entry per CDR3 protein. This sample has about 1.5 million distinct CDR3 sequences, with 40% to 45% found just once. Input material: blood. These receptors were obtained from a woman in her late teens or twenties in good health.

In this sample, this clonotype turned up once. The rearrangement uses TRBV20-1 and TRBJ1-3; tentative D call: TRBD1 (5 bases). Deletions cut 7 bases from V and 2 bases from J, with 9 bases between. This CDR3 spans 12 amino acids. Germline values: CDR1 DFQATT, CDR2 SNEGSKA (reference sequence). CDR3 bases: TGCAGTGGCCAGGGAGCTGGAAACACCATATATTTT. Translated: CSGQGAGNTIYF.

In the case of this clonotype: A read error may account for a junction end that differs from germline. This chain joins TRBV4-3 and TRBJ2-4; D might be TRBD1 (6 bases). Germline lookup yields CDR1 LGHNA and CDR2 YSLEER. The CDR3 contains 14 residues. The CDR3: CASSQENRENTQYF. The CDR3 DNA reads TGCGCCAGCAGCCAAGAGAACAGGGAAAACACTCAGTACTTC.

CDR3 DNA: TGCAGCATGTACTCAGACCCCTTCTATGGCTACACCTTC. It codes for CSMYSDPFYGYTF. The chain couples TRBV29-1 to TRBJ1-2; D gene ambiguous. Trimming removed 8 bases from V and 4 bases from J, with 17 bases in between. Germline V gene data show CDR1 as SQVTM and CDR2 as ANQGSEA. The CDR3 totals 13 residues.